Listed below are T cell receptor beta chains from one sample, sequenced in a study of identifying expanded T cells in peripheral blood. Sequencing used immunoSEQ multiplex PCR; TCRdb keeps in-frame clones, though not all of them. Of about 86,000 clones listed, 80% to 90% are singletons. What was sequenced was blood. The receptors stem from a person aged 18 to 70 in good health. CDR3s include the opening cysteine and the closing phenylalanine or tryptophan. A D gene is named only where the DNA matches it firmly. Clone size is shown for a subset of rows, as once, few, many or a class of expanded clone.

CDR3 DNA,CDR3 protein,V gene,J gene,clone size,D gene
TGTGCCAGCGGGGGGGAACCATGGGAGACCCAGTACTTC,CASGGEPWETQYF,TRBV11-2,TRBJ2-5,-,TRBD2
TGTGCCAGCAGCTCTCAAGGAATAATCTCCTACGAGCAGTACTTC,CASSSQGIISYEQYF,TRBV7-2,TRBJ2-7,-,-
TGTGCCTGGGCTTTACTCTCCTCCGAGGCTGAAGCTTTCTTT,CAWALLSSEAEAFF,TRBV30,TRBJ1-1,-,-
TGTGCCAGCAGCGTGGGACAAACAGATACGCAGTATTTT,CASSVGQTDTQYF,TRBV7-2,TRBJ2-3,-,-
TGTGCCAGCAGCTCCTATGGACAGGGGCGGCGCGGCTACACCTTC,CASSSYGQGRRGYTF,TRBV5-6,TRBJ1-2,-,TRBD1
TGTGCCAGCAGCTTGGGGCCACAGGGTGGGATCTTC,CASSLGPQGGIF,TRBV7-9,TRBJ2-1,-,-
TGTGCCAGCAGCTTAGACGGCACCACCGGGGAGCTGTTTTTT,CASSLDGTTGELFF,TRBV7-2,TRBJ2-2,-,-
TGCGCCAGCAGTTTACAGGGGGGAGAGCAGTACTTC,CASSLQGGEQYF,TRBV5-1,TRBJ2-7,-,TRBD1
TGCGCCAGCAGCCCGGACAGTAACTATGGCTACACCTTC,CASSPDSNYGYTF,TRBV4-1,TRBJ1-2,-,-
TGTGCCAGCAGCCGCCCGACAGGAGTAGAAGGCTACACCTTC,CASSRPTGVEGYTF,TRBV7-9,TRBJ1-2,-,-
TGCAGCGTTTTGACAGGGGACTTC,CSVLTGDF,TRBV29-1,TRBJ1-2,once,TRBD1
TGCGCCAGCAGCCAGCAAACAGGGGCCTATGGCTACACCTTC,CASSQQTGAYGYTF,TRBV4-3,TRBJ1-2,-,TRBD1
TGCGCCAGCAGCCAAGTCCCCAGCGGGGCCTACAATGAGCAGTTCTTC,CASSQVPSGAYNEQFF,TRBV4-3,TRBJ2-1,-,TRBD2
TGTGCCAGCAGGGACTTTGGAATTGACAATGAAGCTTTCTTT,CASRDFGIDNEAFF,TRBV6-6,TRBJ1-1,-,-
TGCGCCAGCAGCCAAGACCGACAGGGGCCCGGGGAGCTGTTTTTT,CASSQDRQGPGELFF,TRBV4-1,TRBJ2-2,-,TRBD1
TGTGCCACCAGCAGACTGGAACTAGCGGGGGGTCCAGAGACCCAGTACTTC,CATSRLELAGGPETQYF,TRBV15,TRBJ2-5,-,TRBD2
TGTGCCAGCAGCTCCGGGGGCGGACAGGGAACGATTAGGGAGCTGTTTTTT,CASSSGGGQGTIRELFF,TRBV7-9,TRBJ2-2,-,TRBD1
TGCGCCAGCAGCCAAAAGACAGGGGGCGATTTTGGCTACACCTTC,CASSQKTGGDFGYTF,TRBV4-3,TRBJ1-2,-,TRBD1
TGTGCCAGCAGCCCCCTCGGGCAGAACAACTATGGCTACACCTTC,CASSPLGQNNYGYTF,TRBV11-2,TRBJ1-2,-,-
TGTGCCAGCAGCCCGGGGACAGGCGGCCTCGTGCAGTATTTT,CASSPGTGGLVQYF,TRBV9,TRBJ2-3,-,TRBD1
TGTGCCAGCAGTTCGATAGGGGAACACGAGCAGTACTTC,CASSSIGEHEQYF,TRBV7-9,TRBJ2-7,-,-
TGTGCCAGCAGCTCCGACGGCCGGGGGGACAAACTGTTTTTT,CASSSDGRGDKLFF,TRBV5-6,TRBJ1-4,-,-
TGCAGCGTTAAAACAGGGGGAAACACCATATATTTT,CSVKTGGNTIYF,TRBV29-1,TRBJ1-3,-,-
TGTGCCAGCACTCTGACTACTTCCTACGAGCAGTACTTC,CASTLTTSYEQYF,TRBV6-1,TRBJ2-7,-,-
TGTGCCATCAGTGAGCAATCTCTAGGGCGGCAGCCCCAGCATTTT,CAISEQSLGRQPQHF,TRBV10-3,TRBJ1-5,-,-
TGTGCCAGCAGCTCCAACGGGGGGGTCCACTACGAGCAGTACTTC,CASSSNGGVHYEQYF,TRBV7-2,TRBJ2-7,few,TRBD2
TGTGCCAGCAGTTACTCACTTGGGGGGGAGCCCCAGCATTTT,CASSYSLGGEPQHF,TRBV6-5,TRBJ1-5,-,-
TGTGCCAGCAGCTTCCCCAGCCACTACGAGCAGTACTTC,CASSFPSHYEQYF,TRBV5-6,TRBJ2-7,-,-
TGTGCCAGCAGCTTCCACAGTCCCCAAGAGACCCAGTACTTC,CASSFHSPQETQYF,TRBV7-9,TRBJ2-5,-,-